This record looks at one T cell receptor beta chain sequence and its context. Its target is not known. The sample originates from a study of CD8 T cells in Susac syndrome. Healthy donors acted as controls, with matching for age and sex. From germline, CDR1 is SGHRS and CDR2 YFSETQ. V trimming: 4 bases; J trimming: 3 bases; junction bases outside the gene matches: 9. The CDR3 is made up of 15 amino acids. Reverse transcription used about 0.45 to 1 ug RNA and random hexamers. immunoSEQ multiplex PCR amplified TCR beta CDR3 across 54 Vbeta, 13 Jbeta. A single record per CDR3 protein comes from TCRdb applying MiXCR to the immunoSEQ multiplex PCR reads. The repertoire holds approximately 75,000 distinct CDR3 sequences, with 95% as singletons. General study findings and limits: Only a relatively small number of individuals were included in the TCR sequencing and HLA analysis.

Sequenced input: CD8+ T cells from PBMCs. This sequence joins TRBV5-1 and TRBJ2-7; 8 positions agree with TRBD1. This TCR derives from a human donor in good health. Written as DNA, the CDR3 is TGCGCCAGCAGCCTTCCGGACAGGGCGATCTACGAGCAGTACGTC. Protein: CASSLPDRAIYEQYV.